This T cell receptor beta chain was recorded in a study of human T cells and chemical hapten exposure. Study as a whole: While the approximately 25-week study was under way, patients received diphenylcyclopropenone on the scalp every week. Application of 0.01% DPC to the upper back was done by patch test, with a reading at 6 days.

Trimming cost V 6 bases and J 5 bases; bases outside gene matches: 9. Germline V lookup: CDR1 LNHDA, CDR2 SQIVND (reference sequence). The CDR3 has 15 amino acids. Stated time point: pre-sensitization, week 0. The treatment was: therapeutic diphenylcyclopropenone sensitization with weekly scalp DPC. TCRdb itself ran the RACE reads through MiXCR, one entry per CDR3 protein. The data show 190,000 or so distinct CDR3 sequences, with approximately 29% seen just once and roughly 3% held by the top ten. The rearrangement joins TRBV19 to TRBJ2-7; 11 bases map to TRBD2. The material was whole blood, obtained in connection with sensitization to the hapten diphenylcyclopropenone (DPC). The sequence was collected from a woman younger than 45 with alopecia areata. Some clones in this sample may be carry-over from other donors' samples. The chain's CDR3 is CASSAVLAGDDEQYF. DNA of the CDR3: TGTGCCAGTAGCGCCGTACTAGCGGGAGATGACGAGCAGTACTTC.